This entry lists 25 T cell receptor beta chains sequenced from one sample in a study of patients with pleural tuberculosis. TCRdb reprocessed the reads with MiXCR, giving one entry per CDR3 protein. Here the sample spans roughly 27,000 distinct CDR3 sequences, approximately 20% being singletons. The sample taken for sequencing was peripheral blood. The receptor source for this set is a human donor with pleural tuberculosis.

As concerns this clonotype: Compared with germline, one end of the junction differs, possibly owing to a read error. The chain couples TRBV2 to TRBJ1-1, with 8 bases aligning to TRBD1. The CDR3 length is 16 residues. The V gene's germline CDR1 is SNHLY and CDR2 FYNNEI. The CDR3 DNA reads TGTGCCAGCAGTGAATGGGGGACAGGCCTGAACACTGAGGCTTTCTTT. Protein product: CASSEWGTGLNTEAFF. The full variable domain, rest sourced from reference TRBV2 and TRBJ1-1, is EPEVTQTPSHQVTQMGQEVILRCVPISNHLYFYWYRQILGQKVEFLVSFYNNEISEKSEIFDDQFSVERPDGSNFTLKIRSTKLEDSAMYFCASSEWGTGLNTEAFFGQGTRLTVV.

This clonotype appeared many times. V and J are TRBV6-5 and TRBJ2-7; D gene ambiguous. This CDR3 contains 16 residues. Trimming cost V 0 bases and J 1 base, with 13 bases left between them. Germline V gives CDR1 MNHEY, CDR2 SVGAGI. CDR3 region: CASSYSGSSLSYEQYF. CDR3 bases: TGTGCCAGCAGTTACTCGGGATCTTCCTTATCCTACGAGCAGTACTTC.

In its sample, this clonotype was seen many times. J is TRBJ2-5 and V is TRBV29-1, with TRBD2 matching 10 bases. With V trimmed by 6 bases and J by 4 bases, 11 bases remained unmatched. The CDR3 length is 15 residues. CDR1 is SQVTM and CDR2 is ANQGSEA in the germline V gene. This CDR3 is CSVAFTSGEGETQYF. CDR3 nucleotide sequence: TGCAGCGTCGCCTTTACTAGCGGGGAAGGAGAGACCCAGTACTTC.

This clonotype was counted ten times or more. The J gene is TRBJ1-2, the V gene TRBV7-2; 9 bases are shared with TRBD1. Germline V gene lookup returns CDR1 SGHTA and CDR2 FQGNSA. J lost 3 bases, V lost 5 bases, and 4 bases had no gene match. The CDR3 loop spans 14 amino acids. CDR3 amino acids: CASSTWTGDYGYTF. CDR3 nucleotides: TGTGCCAGCAGCACTTGGACAGGGGACTATGGCTACACCTTC.

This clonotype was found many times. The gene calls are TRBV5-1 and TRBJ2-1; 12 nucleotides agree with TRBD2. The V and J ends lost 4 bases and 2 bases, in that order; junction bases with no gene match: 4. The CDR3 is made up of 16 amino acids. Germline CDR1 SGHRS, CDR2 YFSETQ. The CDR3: CASSPSGRDAYNEQFF. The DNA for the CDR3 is TGCGCCAGCAGCCCTAGCGGGAGGGACGCCTACAATGAGCAGTTCTTC.

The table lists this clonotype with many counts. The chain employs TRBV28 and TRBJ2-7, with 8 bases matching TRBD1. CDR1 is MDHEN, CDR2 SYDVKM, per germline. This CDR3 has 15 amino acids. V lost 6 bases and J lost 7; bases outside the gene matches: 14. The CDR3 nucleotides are TGTGCCAGCAGCCACCGACAGGGGTCTTGGCGGGAGCAGTACTTC. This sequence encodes CASSHRQGSWREQYF.

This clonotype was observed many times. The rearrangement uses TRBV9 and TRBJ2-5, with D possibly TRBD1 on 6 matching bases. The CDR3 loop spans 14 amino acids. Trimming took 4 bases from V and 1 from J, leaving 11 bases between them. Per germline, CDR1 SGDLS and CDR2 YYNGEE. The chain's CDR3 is CASSPWDTQETQYF. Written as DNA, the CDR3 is TGTGCCAGCAGCCCTTGGGACACCCAAGAGACCCAGTACTTC.

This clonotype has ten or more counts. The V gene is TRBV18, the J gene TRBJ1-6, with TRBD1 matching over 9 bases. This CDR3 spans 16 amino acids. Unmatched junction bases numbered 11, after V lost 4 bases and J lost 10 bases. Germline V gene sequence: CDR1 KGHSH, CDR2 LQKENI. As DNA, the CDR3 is TGTGCCAGCTCACTTTCGACCGGGACAGGGATCTCACCCCTCCACTTT. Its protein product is CASSLSTGTGISPLHF.

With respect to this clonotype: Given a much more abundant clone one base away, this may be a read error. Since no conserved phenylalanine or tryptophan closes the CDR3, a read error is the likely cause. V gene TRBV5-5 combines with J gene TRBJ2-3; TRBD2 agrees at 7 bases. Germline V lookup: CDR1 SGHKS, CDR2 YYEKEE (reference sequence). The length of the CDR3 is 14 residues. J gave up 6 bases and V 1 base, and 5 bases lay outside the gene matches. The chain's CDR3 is CASSLKPGRDTQYL. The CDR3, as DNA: TGTGCCAGCAGCTTGAAACCCGGGAGGGATACGCAGTATCTT.

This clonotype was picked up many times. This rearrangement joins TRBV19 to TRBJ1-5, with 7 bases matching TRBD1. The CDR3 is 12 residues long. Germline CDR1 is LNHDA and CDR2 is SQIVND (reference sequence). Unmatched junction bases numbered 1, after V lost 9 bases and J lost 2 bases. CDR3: CASDRGNQPQHF. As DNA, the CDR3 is TGTGCCAGCGACAGGGGCAATCAGCCCCAGCATTTT.

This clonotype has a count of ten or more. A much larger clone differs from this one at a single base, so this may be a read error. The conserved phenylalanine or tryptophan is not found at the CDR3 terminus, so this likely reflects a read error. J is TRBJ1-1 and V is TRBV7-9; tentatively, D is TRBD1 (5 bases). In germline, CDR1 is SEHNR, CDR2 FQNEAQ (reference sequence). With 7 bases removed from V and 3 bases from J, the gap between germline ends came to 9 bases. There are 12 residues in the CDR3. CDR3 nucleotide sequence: TGTGCCAGCATGAGGGGAGACACTGAAGCTTTCTCT. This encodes CASMRGDTEAFS.

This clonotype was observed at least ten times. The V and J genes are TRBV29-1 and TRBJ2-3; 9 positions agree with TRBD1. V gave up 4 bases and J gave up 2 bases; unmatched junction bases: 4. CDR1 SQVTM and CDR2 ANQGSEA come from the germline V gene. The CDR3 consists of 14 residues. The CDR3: CSVGGTGLTDTQYF. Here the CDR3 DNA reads TGCAGCGTTGGGGGGACAGGGCTCACAGATACGCAGTATTTT.

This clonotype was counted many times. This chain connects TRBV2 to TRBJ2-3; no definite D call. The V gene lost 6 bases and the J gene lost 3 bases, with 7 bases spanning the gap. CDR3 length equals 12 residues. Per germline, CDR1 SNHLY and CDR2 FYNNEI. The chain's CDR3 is CASRVTTDTQYF. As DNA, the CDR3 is TGTGCCAGCAGGGTGACTACAGATACGCAGTATTTT.

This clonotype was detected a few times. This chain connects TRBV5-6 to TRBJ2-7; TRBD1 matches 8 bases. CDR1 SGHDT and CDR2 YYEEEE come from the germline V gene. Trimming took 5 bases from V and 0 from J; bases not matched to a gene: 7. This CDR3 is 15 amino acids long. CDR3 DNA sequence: TGTGCCAGCAGTCGACAGGGGCCATCCTCCTACGAGCAGTACTTC. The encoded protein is CASSRQGPSSYEQYF.

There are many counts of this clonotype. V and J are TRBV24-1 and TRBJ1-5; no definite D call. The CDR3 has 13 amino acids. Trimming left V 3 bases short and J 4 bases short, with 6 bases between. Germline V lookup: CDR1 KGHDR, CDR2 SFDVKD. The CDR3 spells CATSDTENQPQHF. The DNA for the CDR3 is TGTGCCACCAGTGATACCGAGAATCAGCCCCAGCATTTT.

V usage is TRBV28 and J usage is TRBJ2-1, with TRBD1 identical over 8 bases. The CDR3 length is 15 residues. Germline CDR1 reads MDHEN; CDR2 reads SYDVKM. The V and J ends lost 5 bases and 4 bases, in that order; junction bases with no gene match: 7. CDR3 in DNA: TGTGCCAGCAGTGACCCCGGGACAGGATACAATGAGCAGTTCTTC. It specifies CASSDPGTGYNEQFF.

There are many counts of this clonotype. The CDR3 reads CASSCSSRVDYGYTF. The DNA of the CDR3 is TGTGCCAGCAGTTGCTCGAGTAGGGTTGACTATGGCTACACCTTC. The V and J genes are TRBV6-6 and TRBJ1-2; D not resolved. Germline CDR1 MNHNY, CDR2 SVGAGI (reference sequence). The CDR3 is 15 amino acids. The V gene lost 4 bases and the J gene lost 3 bases, with 15 bases spanning the gap.

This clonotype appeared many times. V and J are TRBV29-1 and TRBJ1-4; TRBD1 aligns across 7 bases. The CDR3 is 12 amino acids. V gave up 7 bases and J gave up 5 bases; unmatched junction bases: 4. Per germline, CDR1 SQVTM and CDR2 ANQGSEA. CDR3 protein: CSALTGNEKLFF. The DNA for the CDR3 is TGCAGCGCCCTGACAGGGAATGAAAAACTGTTTTTT.

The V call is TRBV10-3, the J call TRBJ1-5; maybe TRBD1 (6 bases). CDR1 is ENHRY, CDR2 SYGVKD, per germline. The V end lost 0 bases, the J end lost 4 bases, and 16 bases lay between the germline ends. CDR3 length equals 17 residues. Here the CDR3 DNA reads TGTGCCATCAGTGAGTCGCGAGGGGGAAGCGCGAATCAGCCCCAGCATTTT. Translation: CAISESRGGSANQPQHF.

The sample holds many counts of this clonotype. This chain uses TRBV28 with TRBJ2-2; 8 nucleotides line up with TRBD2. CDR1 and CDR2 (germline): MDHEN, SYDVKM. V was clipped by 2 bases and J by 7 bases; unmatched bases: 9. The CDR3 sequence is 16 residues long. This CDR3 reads CASSLGSGKSDGELFF. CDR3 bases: TGTGCCAGCAGTTTAGGTAGCGGGAAATCCGACGGGGAGCTGTTTTTT.

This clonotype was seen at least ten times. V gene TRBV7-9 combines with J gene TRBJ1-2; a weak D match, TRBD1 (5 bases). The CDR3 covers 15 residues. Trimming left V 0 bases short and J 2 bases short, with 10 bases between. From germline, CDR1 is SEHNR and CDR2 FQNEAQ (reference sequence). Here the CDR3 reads CASSLALGPNYGYTF. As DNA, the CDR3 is TGTGCCAGCAGCTTAGCGTTGGGGCCAAACTATGGCTACACCTTC.

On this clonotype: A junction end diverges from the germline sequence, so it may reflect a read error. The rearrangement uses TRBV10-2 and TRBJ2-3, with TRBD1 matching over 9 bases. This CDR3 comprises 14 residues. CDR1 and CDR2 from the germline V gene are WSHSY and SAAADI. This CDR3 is CATTPGQGSDTQYF. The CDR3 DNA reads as TGTGCCACCACTCCGGGACAGGGTTCAGATACGCAGTATTTT.

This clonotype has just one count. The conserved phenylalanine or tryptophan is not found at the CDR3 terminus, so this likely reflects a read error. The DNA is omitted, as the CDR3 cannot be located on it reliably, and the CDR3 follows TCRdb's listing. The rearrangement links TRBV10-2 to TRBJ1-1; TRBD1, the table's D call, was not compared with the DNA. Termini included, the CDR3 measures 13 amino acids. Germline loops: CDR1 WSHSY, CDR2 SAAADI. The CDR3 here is CASGTGGSSEAFV.

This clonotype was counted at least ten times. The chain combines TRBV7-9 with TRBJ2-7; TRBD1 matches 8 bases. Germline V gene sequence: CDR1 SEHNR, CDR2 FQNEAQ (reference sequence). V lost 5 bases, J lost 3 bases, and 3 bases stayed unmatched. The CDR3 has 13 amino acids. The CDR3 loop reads CASSPTGGYEQYF. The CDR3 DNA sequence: TGTGCCAGCAGCCCCACAGGGGGCTACGAGCAGTACTTC.

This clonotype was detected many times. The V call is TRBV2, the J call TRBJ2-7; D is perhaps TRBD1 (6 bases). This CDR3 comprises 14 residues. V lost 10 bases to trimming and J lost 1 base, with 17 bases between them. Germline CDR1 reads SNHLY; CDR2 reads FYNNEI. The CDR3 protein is CATFDRTSSYEQYF. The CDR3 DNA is TGTGCCACTTTTGACAGGACATCTTCCTACGAGCAGTACTTC.